The next 3 T cell receptor beta chains were all read from a single sample in a study of early T cells in non-severe SARS-CoV-2 infection (dated by TCRdb to 2020 to 2023). The library relied on 5' RACE. Sequencing was carried out with a NextSeq 500. The public reads were quality trimmed at Q25 with fastp and then assembled into clones with MiXCR by TCRdb, keeping productive beta chains. Merged by CDR3 protein, the rows form single entries marked with the most common genes and DNA. The sample table lists tens of thousands of distinct CDR3 sequences, about 10% of them with a count of one. About 4.3% of the sample is in the top ten clones. Sample: whole blood. All receptors derive from an adult who was a healthcare worker with PCR-confirmed SARS-CoV-2 infection or an uninfected control (not recorded which).

The chain recombines TRBV20-1 with TRBJ2-3; TRBD2 matches 7 bases. CDR1 and CDR2 (germline): DFQATT, SNEGSKA (reference sequence). There are 15 residues in the CDR3. With 4 bases clipped from V and 3 bases from J, the junction kept 10 bases outside the gene matches. The CDR3 coding sequence is TGCAGTGCTAACGGCGGGAGCTACGGGACAGATACGCAGTATTTT. It is translated as CSANGGSYGTDTQYF.

This clonotype was counted at least ten times. CDR3 sequence reads: CSAREARGRGNEQFF. CDR3 DNA: TGCAGTGCTAGAGAGGCGCGGGGCAGGGGGAATGAGCAGTTCTTC. This chain connects TRBV20-1 to TRBJ2-1; perhaps TRBD1 as D (7 bases). Trimming cost V 0 bases and J 7 bases, with 16 bases left between them. The CDR3 covers 15 residues. CDR1 DFQATT and CDR2 SNEGSKA come from the germline V gene (reference sequence).

This clonotype has just a few counts. The rearrangement joins TRBV11-2 to TRBJ2-3; D is perhaps TRBD2 (5 bases). Trimming cost V 5 bases and J 7 bases, with 19 bases left between them. The germline CDR1 and CDR2 sequences are SGHAT and FQNNGV. The CDR3 is 15 amino acids. CDR3 loop: CASSHLLDSSYTQYF. The CDR3 nucleotides read TGTGCCAGCAGCCACCTCTTGGACTCCTCCTATACGCAGTATTTT.